The 9 T cell receptor beta chains given below trace back to one sample, sequenced in a study of blood T cell repertoires in COVID-19. The repertoire was sequenced with immunoSEQ multiplex PCR; TCRdb's copy has only in-frame clones and lacks some. Here the sample spans 200,000 to 300,000 clones, about 82% being singletons. The specimen was peripheral blood. Every receptor here comes from a man older than 75 with acute or convalescent COVID-19.

This chain connects TRBV6-5 to TRBJ1-4; TRBD1 agrees at 9 bases. J lost 5 bases, V lost 0 bases, and 1 base had no gene match. The CDR3 is made up of 15 amino acids. Germline V gene data show CDR1 as MNHEY and CDR2 as SVGAGI. CDR3 bases: TGTGCCAGCAGTTACTCGGACAGGGGCAATGAAAAACTGTTTTTT. Its translation is CASSYSDRGNEKLFF.

V usage is TRBV5-6 and J usage is TRBJ1-1; a weak D match, TRBD1 (6 bases). The ends were cut back, 4 bases at V and 1 base at J, with 11 bases in the middle. The CDR3 covers 14 residues. CDR1 SGHDT and CDR2 YYEEEE come from the germline V gene. CDR3 coding DNA: TGTGCCAGCAGCCGCGGACAGACGAACACTGAAGCTTTCTTT. Amino acids: CASSRGQTNTEAFF.

The V and J genes are TRBV5-4 and TRBJ2-3, with D possibly matching TRBD1 (6 bases). The germline CDR1 and CDR2 sequences are SGHNT and YYREEE (reference sequence). This CDR3 is 16 amino acids long. Trimming took 4 bases from V and 0 from J, leaving 15 bases between them. Written as DNA, the CDR3 is TGTGCCAGCAGCAATCAGGGGCGATCAAGCACAGATACGCAGTATTTT. Its translation: CASSNQGRSSTDTQYF.

The chain couples TRBV28 to TRBJ2-5; D is undetermined. The length of the CDR3 is 15 residues. Germline values: CDR1 MDHEN, CDR2 SYDVKM. The germline V and J ends were trimmed by 4 bases and 3 bases, with 15 bases remaining between them. The CDR3 DNA follows: TGTGCCAGCAGTTCCCCAATGGGCCTAAAAGAGACCCAGTACTTC. It codes for CASSSPMGLKETQYF. Based on the CDR3 plus reference TRBV28 and TRBJ2-5, the full variable domain is DVKVTQSSRYLVKRTGEKVFLECVQDMDHENMFWYRQDPGLGLRLIYFSYDVKMKEKGDIPEGYSVSREKKERFSLILESASTNQTSMYLCASSSPMGLKETQYFGPGTRLLVL.

This chain joins TRBV5-1 and TRBJ1-6, with 9 bases lining up with TRBD1. V lost 4 bases, J lost 10 bases, and 6 bases stayed unmatched. Germline assignment: CDR1 SGHRS and CDR2 YFSETQ. This CDR3 has 14 residues. CDR3 protein: CASSAGTGNSPLHF. The CDR3, as DNA: TGCGCCAGCAGCGCCGGGACAGGGAACTCACCCCTCCACTTT.

The CDR3 coding sequence is TGTGCCAGCAGCTTAGAAGCCACCTATAACACTGAAGCTTTCTTT. This codes for CASSLEATYNTEAFF. The V call is TRBV7-2, the J call TRBJ1-1; D not certain. This CDR3 contains 15 residues. V was pared by 1 base and J by 2 bases, with 11 bases between. Germline CDR1 and CDR2: SGHTA and FQGNSA. Based on the CDR3 plus reference TRBV7-2 and TRBJ1-1, the full variable domain is GAGVSQSPSNKVTEKGKDVELRCDPISGHTALYWYRQSLGQGLEFLIYFQGNSAPDKSGLPSDRFSAERTGGSVSTLTIQRTQQEDSAVYLCASSLEATYNTEAFFGQGTRLTVV.

The chain uses TRBV5-1 and TRBJ1-4, with no clear D. The CDR3 consists of 14 residues. V lost 4 bases and J 8 bases, leaving 15 bases between the germline ends. Per germline, CDR1 SGHRS and CDR2 YFSETQ. As DNA, the CDR3 is TGCGCCAGCAGCCTAGCGCACGGAGGGGAAAAACTGTTTTTT. Residues: CASSLAHGGEKLFF.

The chain couples TRBV12-3 or TRBV12-4 to TRBJ1-2, with D perhaps TRBD1 (5 bases). V gave up 6 bases and J gave up 1 base, with 9 bases separating them. The CDR3 extends over 13 amino acids. The DNA of the CDR3 is TGTGCCAGCAGCCCGGGACTTAACTATGGCTACACCTTC. Its protein product is CASSPGLNYGYTF.

The gene calls are TRBV27 and TRBJ1-6, with 8 bases matching TRBD1. J was trimmed by 10 bases and V by 8 bases; bases with no gene match: 22. CDR1 is MNHEY, CDR2 SMNVEV, per germline (reference sequence). This CDR3 comprises 18 residues. The CDR3, as DNA: TGTGCCAGCCGCCCCGGTACGCCGACCGGGACAGGCGGCTCACCCCTCCACTTT. It codes for CASRPGTPTGTGGSPLHF.